This entry is about one T cell receptor (beta chain). As originally analysed: It was from reference gene primer amplification that nucleated cell counts were estimated. Clones were read by immunoSEQ multiplex PCR, and TCRdb kept only the in-frame ones, dropping some. V, J and clone size were drawn from that table, and D and trimming were deduced from the DNA. The sample records some 80,000 clones, 79% being singletons. This record belongs to a study of blood T cell repertoires in COVID-19. Study-wide background: The United States, Italy and Spain supplied acute and convalescent COVID-19 samples. From T cells, B-cell-depleted T cells, or PBMCs came the material, which was cDNA or gDNA.

The receptor was isolated from a woman aged 80 or over with active or convalescent COVID-19. Source material: peripheral blood.

The CDR3 DNA reads as TGTGCCAGCAGGAGGAGCTACGAGCAGTACTTC. It yields the protein CASRRSYEQYF. The chain combines TRBV6-5 with TRBJ2-7; D not certain. Trimming took 6 bases from V and 3 from J, leaving 6 bases between them. Germline V gene data show CDR1 as MNHEY and CDR2 as SVGAGI. This CDR3 is built from 11 residues.